The T cell receptor beta chain described here comes from a study of blood T cell repertoires in COVID-19. Overall study: The study drew acute and convalescent COVID-19 samples from the United States, Italy and Spain. T cells, B-cell-depleted T cells, or PBMCs supplied cDNA or gDNA.

V dropped 4 bases and J dropped 5 bases, with 20 bases sitting between them. Germline lookup yields CDR1 SGHDN and CDR2 FVKESK. This CDR3 has 17 residues. The method was immunoSEQ multiplex PCR; TCRdb's version includes in-frame clones alone and lacks a portion of them. The repertoire holds approximately 97,000 clones, with around 87% as singletons. This rearrangement joins TRBV14 to TRBJ2-2; TRBD2 might be the D (5 bases). The sequence came from a human donor in a cohort sampled during active COVID-19. Material for sequencing was peripheral blood. The CDR3 spells CASSPRGPEARTGELFF. CDR3 sequence (DNA): TGTGCCAGCAGCCCCCGGGGTCCGGAGGCTAGGACCGGGGAGCTGTTTTTT.